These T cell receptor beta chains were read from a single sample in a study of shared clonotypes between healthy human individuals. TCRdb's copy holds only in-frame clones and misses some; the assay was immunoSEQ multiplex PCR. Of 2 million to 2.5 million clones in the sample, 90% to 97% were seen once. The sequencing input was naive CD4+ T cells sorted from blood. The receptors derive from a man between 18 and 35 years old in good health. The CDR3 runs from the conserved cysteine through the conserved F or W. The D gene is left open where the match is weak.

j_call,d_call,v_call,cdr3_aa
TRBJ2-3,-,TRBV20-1,CSVDTQYF
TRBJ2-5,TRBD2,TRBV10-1,CASSESRGGKLQETQYF
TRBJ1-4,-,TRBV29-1,CSVELGAEKLFF
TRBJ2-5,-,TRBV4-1,CASSQVGLTQYF
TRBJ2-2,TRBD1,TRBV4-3,CASSQARDRGSGGELFF
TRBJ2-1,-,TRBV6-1,CASRGGFSYNEQFF
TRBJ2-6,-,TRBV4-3,CASSPGGPGANVLTF
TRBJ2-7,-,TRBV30,CAWSGLSYEQYF
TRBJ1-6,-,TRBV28,CASSLRGRNSPLHF
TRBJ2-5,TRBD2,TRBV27,CASSQLAAQETQYF
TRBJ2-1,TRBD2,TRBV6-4,CASSEGVSGAGGRNEQFF
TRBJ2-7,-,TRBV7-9,CASSLSRGEQYF
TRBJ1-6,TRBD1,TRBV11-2,CASGQVFNSPLHF
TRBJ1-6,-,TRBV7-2,CASSLAGGGYNSPLHF
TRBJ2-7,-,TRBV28,CASRGPGAYEQYF
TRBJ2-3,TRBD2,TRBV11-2,CASSSWPAGKSTDTQYF
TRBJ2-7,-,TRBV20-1,CSARTDEQYF
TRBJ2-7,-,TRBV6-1,CASSEALYLASPGRTYEQYF
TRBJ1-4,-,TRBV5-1,CASRTTNEKLFF
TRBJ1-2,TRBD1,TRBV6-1,CASSETGTGFGYTF
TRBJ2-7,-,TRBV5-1,CASSSWGSSYEQYF
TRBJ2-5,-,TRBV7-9,CASSRSTVFLAQETQYF